The rows below give T cell receptor beta chains drawn from one sample of a study of graft-versus-host responses after intestinal transplantation. These TCRs are of unknown antigen specificity. Produced via immunoSEQ multiplex PCR; TCRdb's table is partial and in-frame only. The table shows under 95,000 clones, with roughly 80% occurring only once. The material sequenced was unstimulated CD4+ T cells sorted from spleen or lymph node cells, taken before intestinal transplant. The source of these receptors is a human donor who received an intestinal transplant. Both conserved end residues are part of each CDR3. D genes are given only for firm matches. Only some rows state a clone size, as once, few, many or a class for expanded clones.

d_gene	abundance	j_gene	len	v_gene	CDR3aa	CDR3nt
-	-	TRBJ1-2	16	TRBV5-4	CASSLRWQGTNYGYTF	TGTGCCAGCAGCTTGAGGTGGCAGGGGACTAACTATGGCTACACCTTC
-	-	TRBJ2-7	14	TRBV6-1	CASRKGLGSYEQYF	TGTGCCAGCAGGAAGGGGCTTGGCTCCTACGAGCAGTACTTC
-	-	TRBJ2-1	16	TRBV6-5	CASSSERLSSYNEQFF	TGTGCCAGCAGTTCCGAGCGGCTCAGCTCCTACAATGAGCAGTTCTTC
TRBD1	-	TRBJ1-3	17	TRBV5-4	CASSQPSQGTSGNTIYF	TGTGCCAGCAGCCAACCCTCACAGGGGACCTCTGGAAACACCATATATTTT
TRBD2	-	TRBJ2-5	15	TRBV18	CASSPGLAGGETQYF	TGTGCCAGCTCACCGGGTCTAGCGGGAGGAGAGACCCAGTACTTC
-	-	TRBJ2-3	14	TRBV11-2	CASKVTYGTDTQYF	TGTGCCAGCAAAGTGACATACGGCACAGATACGCAGTATTTT
TRBD2	-	TRBJ2-3	16	TRBV5-1	CASSRGLAGEPDTQYF	TGCGCCAGCAGCCGGGGACTAGCGGGAGAACCAGATACGCAGTATTTT
-	-	TRBJ2-7	17	TRBV21-1	CASCRDRGLTSTYEQYF	TGTGCCAGCTGCCGGGACAGGGGCCTCACGTCAACCTACGAGCAGTACTTC
TRBD1	-	TRBJ2-3	15	TRBV29-1	CSVYRRDRGADTQYF	TGCAGCGTTTACCGGCGGGACAGGGGGGCAGATACGCAGTATTTT
-	few	TRBJ1-2	12	TRBV4-2	CASSQARDGYTF	TGTGCCAGCAGCCAAGCACGGGATGGCTACACCTTC
TRBD1	-	TRBJ2-1	16	TRBV5-4	CASSLVRDSLRNEQFF	TGTGCCAGCAGCTTGGTTCGGGACAGTCTTCGGAATGAGCAGTTCTTC
TRBD2	-	TRBJ2-5	17	TRBV9	CASSVGTSGSWEETQYF	TGTGCCAGCAGCGTAGGTACTAGCGGGAGTTGGGAGGAGACCCAGTACTTC
-	-	TRBJ2-7	14	TRBV5-1	CASSLPASSYEQYF	TGCGCCAGCAGCCTGCCAGCGAGCTCCTACGAGCAGTACTTC
-	-	TRBJ2-1	15	TRBV28	CASRTPNRGLGEQFF	TGTGCCAGCAGAACGCCAAACAGGGGACTCGGTGAGCAGTTCTTC
TRBD1	few	TRBJ1-3	13	TRBV29-1	CSVAGQGGDTIYF	TGCAGCGTCGCGGGACAGGGGGGGGACACCATATATTTT
-	-	TRBJ1-5	16	TRBV28	CASAPRVRLPEQPQHF	TGTGCCAGCGCCCCACGTGTCAGGCTACCGGAACAGCCCCAGCATTTT
-	-	TRBJ1-1	16	TRBV7-8	CASSRAYRVVNTEAFF	TGTGCCAGCAGCCGCGCCTACAGGGTAGTTAACACTGAAGCTTTCTTT
-	-	TRBJ2-1	16	TRBV12-2	CASRLAGTSGYNEQFF	TGTGCAAGTCGCTTAGCCGGGACTAGCGGGTACAATGAGCAGTTCTTC
TRBD1	-	TRBJ2-1	13	TRBV18	CASSGQAYNEQFF	TGTGCCAGCTCGGGACAGGCTTACAATGAGCAGTTCTTC
-	once	TRBJ2-1	15	TRBV2	CASSAGGPSYNEQFF	TGTGCCAGCAGCGCCGGGGGGCCCTCCTACAATGAGCAGTTCTTC
TRBD1	-	TRBJ2-3	14	TRBV7-8	CASSPTGRIDTQYF	TGTGCCAGCAGCCCGACAGGGAGAATAGATACGCAGTATTTT
TRBD1	-	TRBJ2-5	13	TRBV10-3	CAISAGPGGTQYF	TGTGCCATCAGTGCGGGCCCAGGGGGGACCCAGTACTTC
TRBD1	-	TRBJ1-4	16	TRBV28	CASITTSRGYGEKLFF	TGTGCCAGCATAACGACGAGCAGGGGGTATGGTGAAAAACTGTTTTTT
-	-	TRBJ2-3	14	TRBV19	CASSRQGMTDTQYF	TGTGCCAGTAGTCGGCAGGGGATGACAGATACGCAGTATTTT
-	-	TRBJ2-3	12	TRBV10-3	CAISDKTDTQYF	TGTGCCATCAGTGACAAAACAGATACGCAGTATTTT
-	-	TRBJ2-1	12	TRBV7-3	CASSLGQSRQFF	TGTGCCAGCAGCTTAGGGCAGAGCCGGCAGTTCTTC
-	once	TRBJ1-2	13	TRBV2	CASRRDGNYGYTF	TGTGCCAGCAGGCGGGACGGTAACTATGGCTACACCTTC
TRBD1	-	TRBJ2-3	15	TRBV6-5	CASSKGQGRSDTQYF	TGTGCCAGCAGCAAGGGACAGGGGAGGTCAGATACGCAGTATTTT
-	-	TRBJ1-5	15	TRBV7-8	CASSLSRGAGQPQHF	TGTGCCAGCAGCTTAAGTCGGGGGGCGGGGCAGCCCCAGCATTTT
TRBD2	few	TRBJ2-5	12	TRBV29-1	CTVVGGAGTQYF	TGCACCGTGGTCGGGGGGGCTGGGACCCAGTACTTC
-	-	TRBJ1-4	14	TRBV5-6	CASSLNAGNEKLFF	TGTGCCAGCAGCTTGAACGCGGGAAATGAAAAACTGTTTTTT
-	-	TRBJ2-3	16	TRBV9	CASNRGPRVGTDTQYF	TGTGCCAGCAATAGAGGTCCGCGCGTGGGCACAGATACGCAGTATTTT
TRBD2	-	TRBJ2-2	16	TRBV7-8	CASSPRTSANTGELFF	TGTGCCAGCAGCCCGAGGACTAGCGCCAACACCGGGGAGCTGTTTTTT
TRBD1	-	TRBJ1-1	14	TRBV27	CASSTRQGRAEAFF	TGTGCCAGCAGTACCAGACAGGGGAGGGCTGAAGCTTTCTTT
-	-	TRBJ2-3	16	TRBV15	CATSRDLGTGTDTQYF	TGTGCCACCAGCAGAGATCTAGGGACTGGCACAGATACGCAGTATTTT
-	-	TRBJ2-3	13	TRBV19	CASTSLPGDTQYF	TGTGCCAGTACCTCCCTCCCGGGGGATACGCAGTATTTT
-	-	TRBJ2-3	16	TRBV5-1	CASSLVGGAPADTQYF	TGCGCCAGCAGCTTGGTGGGGGGGGCCCCGGCAGATACGCAGTATTTT
TRBD1	-	TRBJ1-5	15	TRBV28	CASTPLTGVGQPQHF	TGTGCCAGCACGCCACTCACAGGGGTAGGACAGCCCCAGCATTTT
TRBD1	few	TRBJ1-2	14	TRBV7-2	CASSLGDRAEGYTF	TGTGCCAGCAGCTTAGGGGACAGGGCGGAGGGCTACACCTTC
-	-	TRBJ2-5	15	TRBV5-6	CASSSIQADQETQYF	TGTGCCAGCAGCTCGATACAGGCAGACCAAGAGACCCAGTACTTC
TRBD2	-	TRBJ2-1	16	TRBV11-2	CASSSHSGGALYEQFF	TGTGCCAGCAGCTCCCATAGCGGGGGGGCTCTCTATGAGCAGTTCTTC
TRBD1	once	TRBJ1-2	12	TRBV5-5	CASSSTGAGYTF	TGTGCCAGCAGCTCTACAGGGGCTGGCTACACCTTC
TRBD2	once	TRBJ2-7	15	TRBV5-4	CASSRASGGLYEQYF	TGTGCCAGCAGCCGGGCAAGCGGGGGGCTTTACGAGCAGTACTTC
TRBD1	-	TRBJ2-1	13	TRBV18	CASSPRQGVEQFF	TGTGCCAGCTCACCTCGACAGGGGGTAGAGCAGTTCTTC
-	-	TRBJ2-5	11	TRBV18	CASSTKETQYF	TGTGCCAGCTCTACAAAAGAGACCCAGTACTTC
-	-	TRBJ1-4	14	TRBV7-9	CASSLRSVNEKLFF	TGTGCCAGCAGCTTGAGGAGCGTCAATGAAAAACTGTTTTTT
-	-	TRBJ2-1	15	TRBV7-2	CASSLAGQSGYEQFF	TGTGCCAGCAGCTTAGCTGGCCAGTCAGGGTATGAGCAGTTCTTC
-	-	TRBJ1-1	14	TRBV27	CASAKQGSYTEAFF	TGTGCCAGCGCAAAACAGGGTTCGTACACTGAAGCTTTCTTT
TRBD2	-	TRBJ2-7	14	TRBV9	CASSPGLAGGFQYF	TGTGCCAGCAGCCCGGGACTAGCGGGAGGATTTCAGTACTTC
-	medium-sized	TRBJ1-1	15	TRBV28	CASSRGETWGVKAFF	TGTGCCAGCAGTCGCGGGGAAACATGGGGGGTAAAAGCTTTCTTT
TRBD2	-	TRBJ2-5	15	TRBV7-2	CASSLAPAGVETQYF	TGTGCCAGCAGCTTAGCGCCAGCGGGGGTGGAGACCCAGTACTTC
-	-	TRBJ1-2	13	TRBV28	CASRRGTNYGYTF	TGTGCCAGCAGGAGAGGCACTAACTATGGCTACACCTTC